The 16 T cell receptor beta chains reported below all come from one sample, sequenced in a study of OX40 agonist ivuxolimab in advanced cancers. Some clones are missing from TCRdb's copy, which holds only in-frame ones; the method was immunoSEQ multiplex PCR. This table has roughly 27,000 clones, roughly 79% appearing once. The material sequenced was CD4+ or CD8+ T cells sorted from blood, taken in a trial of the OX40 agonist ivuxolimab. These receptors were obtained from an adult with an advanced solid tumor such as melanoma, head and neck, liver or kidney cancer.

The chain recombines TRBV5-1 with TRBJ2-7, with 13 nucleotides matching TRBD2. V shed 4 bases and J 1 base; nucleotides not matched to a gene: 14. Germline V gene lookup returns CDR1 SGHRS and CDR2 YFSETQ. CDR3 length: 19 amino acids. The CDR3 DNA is TGCGCCAGCAGCCCCACAGGACTAGCGGGGGTCACCCCATCCTACGAGCAGTACTTC. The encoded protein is CASSPTGLAGVTPSYEQYF.

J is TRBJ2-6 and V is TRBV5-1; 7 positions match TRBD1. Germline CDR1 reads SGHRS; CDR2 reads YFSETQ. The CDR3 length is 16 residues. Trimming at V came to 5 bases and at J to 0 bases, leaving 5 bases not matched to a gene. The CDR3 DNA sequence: TGCGCCAGCAGGGGGACAGAACACTCTGGGGCCAACGTCCTGACTTTC. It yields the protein CASRGTEHSGANVLTF.

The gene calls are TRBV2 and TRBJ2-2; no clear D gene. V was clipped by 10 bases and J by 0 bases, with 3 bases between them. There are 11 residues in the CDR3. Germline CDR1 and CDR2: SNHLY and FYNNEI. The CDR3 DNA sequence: TGTGCCACCACGAACACCGGGGAGCTGTTTTTT. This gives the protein CATTNTGELFF.

As DNA, the CDR3 is TGTGCCACCAGCAGAGATCGATCGACAGGGAGTGGCTACACCTTC. Translation: CATSRDRSTGSGYTF. The V and J genes are TRBV15 and TRBJ1-2, with 7 nucleotides matching TRBD1. The CDR3 spans 15 residues. In germline, CDR1 is LNHNV, CDR2 YYDKDF (reference sequence). The trim removed 0 bases at V and 7 bases at J, leaving 8 bases unmatched. Based on the CDR3 plus reference TRBV15 and TRBJ1-2, the full variable domain is DAMVIQNPRYQVTQFGKPVTLSCSQTLNHNVMYWYQQKSSQAPKLLFHYYDKDFNNEADTPDNFQSRRPNTSFCFLDIRSPGLGDTAMYLCATSRDRSTGSGYTFGSGTRLTVV.

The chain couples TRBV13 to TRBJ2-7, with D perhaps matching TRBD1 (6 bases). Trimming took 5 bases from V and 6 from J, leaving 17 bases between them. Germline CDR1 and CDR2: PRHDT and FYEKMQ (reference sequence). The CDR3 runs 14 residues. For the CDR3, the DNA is TGTGCCAGCAGCCTGGGACAATCGGGGACCGAGCAGTACTTC. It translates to CASSLGQSGTEQYF.

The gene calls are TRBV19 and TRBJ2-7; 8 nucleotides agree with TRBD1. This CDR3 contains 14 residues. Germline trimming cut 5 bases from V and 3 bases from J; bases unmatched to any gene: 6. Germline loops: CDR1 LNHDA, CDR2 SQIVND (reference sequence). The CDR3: CASSPGQEIYEQYF. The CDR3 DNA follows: TGTGCCAGTAGTCCGGGACAGGAAATCTACGAGCAGTACTTC.

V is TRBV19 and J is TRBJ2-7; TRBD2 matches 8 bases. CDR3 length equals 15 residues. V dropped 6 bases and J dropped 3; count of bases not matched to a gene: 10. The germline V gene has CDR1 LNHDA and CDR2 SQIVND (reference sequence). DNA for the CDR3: TGTGCCAGTAGGTCACAGGCAAGCGGGAGCTACGAGCAGTACTTC. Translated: CASRSQASGSYEQYF. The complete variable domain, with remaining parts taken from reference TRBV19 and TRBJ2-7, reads DGGITQSPKYLFRKEGQNVTLSCEQNLNHDAMYWYRQDPGQGLRLIYYSQIVNDFQKGDIAEGYSVSREKKESFPLTVTSAQKNPTAFYLCASRSQASGSYEQYFGPGTRLTVT.

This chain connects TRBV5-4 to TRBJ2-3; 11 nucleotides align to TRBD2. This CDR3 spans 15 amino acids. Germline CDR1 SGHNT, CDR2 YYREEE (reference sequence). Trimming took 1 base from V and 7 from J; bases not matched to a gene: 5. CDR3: CASSLTSGSRNTQYF. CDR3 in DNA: TGTGCCAGCAGCTTGACTAGCGGGAGCAGGAATACGCAGTATTTT. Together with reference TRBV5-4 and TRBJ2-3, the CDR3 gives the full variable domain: ETGVTQSPTHLIKTRGQQVTLRCSSQSGHNTVSWYQQALGQGPQFIFQYYREEENGRGNFPPRFSGLQFPNYSSELNVNALELDDSALYLCASSLTSGSRNTQYFGPGTRLTVL.

CDR3 region: CASSLVTLAARSFTDTQYF. The CDR3 DNA reads as TGTGCCAGCAGCTTAGTGACGTTAGCGGCAAGGAGTTTCACAGATACGCAGTATTTT. V and J are TRBV7-8 and TRBJ2-3, with a weak D call TRBD2 (6 bases). This CDR3 spans 19 amino acids. CDR1 and CDR2 (germline): SGHVS, FQNEAQ. Trimming shortened V by 1 base and J by 2 bases, and 22 bases separated the two germline ends.

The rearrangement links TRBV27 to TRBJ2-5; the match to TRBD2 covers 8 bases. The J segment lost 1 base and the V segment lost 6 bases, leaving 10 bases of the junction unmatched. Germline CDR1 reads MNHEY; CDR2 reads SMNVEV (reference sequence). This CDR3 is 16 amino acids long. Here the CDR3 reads CASSKTSGVLQETQYF. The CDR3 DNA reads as TGTGCCAGCAGCAAAACTAGCGGAGTCCTCCAAGAGACCCAGTACTTC.

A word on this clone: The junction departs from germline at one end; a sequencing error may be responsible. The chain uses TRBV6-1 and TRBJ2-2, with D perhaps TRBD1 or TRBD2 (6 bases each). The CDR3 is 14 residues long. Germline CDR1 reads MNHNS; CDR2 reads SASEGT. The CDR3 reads CATVPGANTGELFF. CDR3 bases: TGTGCCACCGTCCCGGGGGCGAATACCGGGGAGCTGTTTTTT.

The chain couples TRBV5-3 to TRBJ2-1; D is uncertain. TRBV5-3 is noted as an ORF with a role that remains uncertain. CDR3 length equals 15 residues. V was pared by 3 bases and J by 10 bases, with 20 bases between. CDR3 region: CARSSPSRTQGEQFF. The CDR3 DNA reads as TGTGCCAGAAGCTCCCCCTCCCGGACCCAAGGGGAGCAGTTCTTC.

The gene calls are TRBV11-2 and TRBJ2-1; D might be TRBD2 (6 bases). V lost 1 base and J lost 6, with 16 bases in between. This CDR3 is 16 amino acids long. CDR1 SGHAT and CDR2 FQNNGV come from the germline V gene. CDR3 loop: CASSLGLWDWGNEQFF. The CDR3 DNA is TGTGCCAGCAGCTTAGGGCTGTGGGACTGGGGCAATGAGCAGTTCTTC.

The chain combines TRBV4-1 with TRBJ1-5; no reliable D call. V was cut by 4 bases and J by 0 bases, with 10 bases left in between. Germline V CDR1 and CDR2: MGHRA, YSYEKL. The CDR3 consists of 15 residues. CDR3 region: CASSLSKSSNQPQHF. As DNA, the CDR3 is TGCGCCAGCAGCCTTTCGAAATCTAGCAATCAGCCCCAGCATTTT.

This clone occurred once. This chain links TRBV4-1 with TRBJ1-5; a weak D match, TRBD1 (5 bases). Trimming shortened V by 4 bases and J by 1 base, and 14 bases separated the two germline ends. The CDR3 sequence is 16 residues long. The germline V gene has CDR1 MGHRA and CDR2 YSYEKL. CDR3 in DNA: TGCGCCAGCAGCCCAAGACAGTTGGTAAGCAATCAGCCCCAGCATTTT. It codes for CASSPRQLVSNQPQHF.

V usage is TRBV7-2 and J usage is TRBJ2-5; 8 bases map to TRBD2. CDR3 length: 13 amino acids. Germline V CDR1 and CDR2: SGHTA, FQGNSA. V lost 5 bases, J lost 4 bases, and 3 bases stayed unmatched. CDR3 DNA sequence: TGTGCCAGCAGCCCCGGGACTAGAGAGACCCAGTACTTC. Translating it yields CASSPGTRETQYF.